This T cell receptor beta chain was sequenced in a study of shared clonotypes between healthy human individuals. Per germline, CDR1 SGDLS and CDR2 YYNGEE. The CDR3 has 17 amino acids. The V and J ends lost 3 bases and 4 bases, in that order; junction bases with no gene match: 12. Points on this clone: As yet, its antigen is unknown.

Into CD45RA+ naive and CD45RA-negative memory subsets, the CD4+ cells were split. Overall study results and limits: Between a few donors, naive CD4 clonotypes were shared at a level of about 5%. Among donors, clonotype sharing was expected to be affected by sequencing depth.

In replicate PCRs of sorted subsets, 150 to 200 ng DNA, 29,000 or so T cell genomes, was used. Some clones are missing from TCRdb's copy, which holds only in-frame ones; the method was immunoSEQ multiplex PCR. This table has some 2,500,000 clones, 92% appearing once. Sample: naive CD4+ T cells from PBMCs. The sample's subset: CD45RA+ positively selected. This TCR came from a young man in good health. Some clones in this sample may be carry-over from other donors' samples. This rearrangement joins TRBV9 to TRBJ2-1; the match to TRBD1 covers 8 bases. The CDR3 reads CASSAPTGQGNYNEQFF. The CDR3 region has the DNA TGTGCCAGCAGCGCCCCGACCGGACAGGGTAATTACAATGAGCAGTTCTTC.